The 10 T cell receptor beta chains given below trace back to one sample, sequenced in a study of cytomegalovirus exposure and HLA in healthy donors. The primer mix had 60 Vbeta and 13 Jbeta primers. The repertoire was sequenced with immunoSEQ multiplex PCR; TCRdb's copy has only in-frame clones and lacks some. This specimen shows 100,000 to 150,000 clones; the ten leading clones hold over 1.5%. Sequenced: PBMCs. All receptors come from a woman in her forties in good health and CMV-seropositive.

The chain recombines TRBV30 with TRBJ1-2, with 10 positions matching TRBD1. Germline CDR1 and CDR2: GTSNPN and SVGIG (reference sequence). The CDR3 has 14 residues. Losses at the gene ends were 4 bases for V and 4 bases for J; bases not matched to a gene: 6. The CDR3 is CAWIGTGASYGYTF. CDR3 coding DNA: TGTGCCTGGATTGGGACAGGGGCTTCCTATGGCTACACCTTC.

The chain is built from TRBV7-2 and TRBJ2-1; D remains ambiguous. The V end was cut by 5 bases, the J end by 5 bases, with 7 bases between. The CDR3 totals 12 residues. Germline assignment: CDR1 SGHTA and CDR2 FQGNSA. DNA for the CDR3: TGTGCCAGCAGCAAGACTGACAATGAGCAGTTCTTC. Translated, it gives CASSKTDNEQFF.

The V gene is TRBV7-9, the J gene TRBJ2-5; possible D gene TRBD1, 5 bases. V lost 5 bases, J lost 4 bases, and 11 bases lay in between. Germline lookup yields CDR1 SEHNR and CDR2 FQNEAQ (reference sequence). This CDR3 is 13 amino acids long. The CDR3 sequence: CASSPQRGETQYF. The CDR3 nucleotides read TGTGCCAGCAGCCCCCAAAGGGGAGAGACCCAGTACTTC. The full variable domain, its missing parts supplied by reference TRBV7-9 and TRBJ2-5, is DTGVSQNPRHKITKRGQNVTFRCDPISEHNRLYWYRQTLGQGPEFLTYFQNEAQLEKSRLLSDRFSAERPKGSFSTLEIQRTEQGDSAMYLCASSPQRGETQYFGPGTRLLVL.

The chain combines TRBV19 with TRBJ2-1, with 10 bases aligning to TRBD1. CDR3 length: 14 residues. Germline loops: CDR1 LNHDA, CDR2 SQIVND (reference sequence). With 8 bases clipped from V and 6 bases from J, the junction kept 7 bases outside the gene matches. The CDR3 loop is CASFSTGGSNEQFF. CDR3 nucleotides: TGTGCCAGTTTCTCGACAGGGGGCTCCAATGAGCAGTTCTTC.

V gene TRBV7-2 combines with J gene TRBJ1-3; D gene uncertain. The germline V gene has CDR1 SGHTA and CDR2 FQGNSA. Trimming stripped 8 bases from V and 0 bases from J, with 11 bases between. This CDR3 has 14 residues. The DNA of the CDR3 is TGTGCCAGCGGCCACAGTAGCTCTGGAAACACCATATATTTT. This encodes CASGHSSSGNTIYF. The variable domain in full, completed from reference TRBV7-2 and TRBJ1-3, reads GAGVSQSPSNKVTEKGKDVELRCDPISGHTALYWYRQSLGQGLEFLIYFQGNSAPDKSGLPSDRFSAERTGGSVSTLTIQRTQQEDSAVYLCASGHSSSGNTIYFGEGSWLTVV.

The chain has TRBV9 and TRBJ2-2; 7 positions match TRBD1. Trimming at V came to 0 bases and at J to 2 bases, leaving 7 bases not matched to a gene. This CDR3 comprises 17 residues. Germline lookup yields CDR1 SGDLS and CDR2 YYNGEE. The CDR3 here is CASSVAAGGINTGELFF. In DNA, the CDR3 is TGTGCCAGCAGCGTAGCTGCAGGGGGTATCAACACCGGGGAGCTGTTTTTT.

The gene calls are TRBV7-2 and TRBJ1-2; 8 bases agree with TRBD1. Germline V gene sequence: CDR1 SGHTA, CDR2 FQGNSA. J lost 8 bases, V lost 2 bases, and 10 bases had no gene match. The CDR3 has 15 amino acids. The CDR3 bases are TGTGCCAGCAGCTTACTCTGGACAGGGAGGGACGGCTACACCTTC. Translation: CASSLLWTGRDGYTF. The variable domain in full, with the rest retrieved from reference TRBV7-2 and TRBJ1-2, is GAGVSQSPSNKVTEKGKDVELRCDPISGHTALYWYRQSLGQGLEFLIYFQGNSAPDKSGLPSDRFSAERTGGSVSTLTIQRTQQEDSAVYLCASSLLWTGRDGYTFGSGTRLTVV.

The CDR3 bases are TGTGCCAGCAGATCACTAGCGGGAGGGGCTGAGCAGTTCTTC. Amino acid sequence: CASRSLAGGAEQFF. The J gene is TRBJ2-1, the V gene TRBV2, with 13 bases identical to TRBD2. The ends lost 6 bases at V and 9 bases at J; junction bases unmatched: 5. In germline, CDR1 is SNHLY, CDR2 FYNNEI. CDR3 length: 14 residues.

V gene TRBV7-2 combines with J gene TRBJ2-7, with 8 bases identical to TRBD2. The V gene end was trimmed by 5 bases and the J gene end by 2 bases; junction bases not matched to a gene: 11. The germline V gene has CDR1 SGHTA and CDR2 FQGNSA. The CDR3 length is 16 residues. In DNA, the CDR3 is TGTGCCAGCAGCCCATCCTTTTTGACTAGCGCCTACGAGCAGTACTTC. Its translation: CASSPSFLTSAYEQYF.

The genes are TRBV28 and TRBJ2-1; D perhaps matches TRBD2 (5 bases). The CDR3 runs 12 residues. Germline V gene lookup returns CDR1 MDHEN and CDR2 SYDVKM. Trimming took 3 bases from V and 6 from J, leaving 6 bases between them. CDR3 sequence reads: CASSLEVNEQFF. CDR3 sequence (DNA): TGTGCCAGCAGTTTGGAGGTCAATGAGCAGTTCTTC.